Only one count was recorded for the clone carrying this TCR beta chain. Its antigen is not identified. This CDR3 is built from 15 residues. V was pared by 3 bases and J by 0 bases, with 12 bases between. Germline CDR1 WSHSY, CDR2 SAAADI. PCR amplification relied on 60 Vbeta primers (plus 13 Jbeta primers). Clones were sequenced by immunoSEQ multiplex PCR, and TCRdb holds only the in-frame ones, with some missing. The table shows 95,000 to 110,000 clones, with around two thirds occurring only once. This entry is derived from a study of cytomegalovirus exposure and HLA in healthy donors. Study results and limitations: Cytomegalovirus association was assigned to about 150 TCR beta chains.

This rearrangement joins TRBV10-2 to TRBJ2-7; TRBD2 is a possible D gene (5 bases). The source is a woman aged 45-60 years in good health and CMV-seronegative. Sequenced input: PBMCs. This CDR3 is CASSDLAKSSYEQYF. DNA for the CDR3: TGCGCCAGCAGTGATTTAGCGAAAAGCTCCTACGAGCAGTACTTC.